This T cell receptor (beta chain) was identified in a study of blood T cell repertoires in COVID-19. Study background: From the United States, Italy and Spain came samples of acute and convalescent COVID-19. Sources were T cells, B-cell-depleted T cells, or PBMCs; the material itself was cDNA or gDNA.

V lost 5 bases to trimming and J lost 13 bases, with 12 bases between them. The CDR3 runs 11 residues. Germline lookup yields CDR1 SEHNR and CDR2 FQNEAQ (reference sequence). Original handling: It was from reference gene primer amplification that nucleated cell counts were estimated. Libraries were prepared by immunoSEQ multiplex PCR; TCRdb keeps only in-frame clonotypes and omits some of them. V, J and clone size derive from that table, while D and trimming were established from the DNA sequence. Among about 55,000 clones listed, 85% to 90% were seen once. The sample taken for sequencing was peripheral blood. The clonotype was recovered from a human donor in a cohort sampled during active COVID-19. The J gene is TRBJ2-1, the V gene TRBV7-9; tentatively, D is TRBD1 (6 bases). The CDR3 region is CASSPWTVQFF. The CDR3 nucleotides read TGTGCCAGCAGCCCTTGGACAGTACAGTTCTTC.